The present TCR beta chain was sequenced within a study of CD8+ T cells in alopecia areata. Punch biopsies of lesional scalp, plus peripheral blood, were taken from alopecia areata patients. Sorting from PBMCs produced CD4+ and CD8+ T cells. Following extraction, RNA underwent reverse transcription to cDNA, which served as the sequencing template. Measured with immunoSEQ multiplex PCR; TCRdb has only the in-frame clones, and not every one. The sample holds 150,000 to 200,000 clones, 67% seen once. This clone was observed a few times. Trimming removed 5 bases from V and 4 bases from J, with 11 bases in between. Looked up from germline, CDR1 is SGHRS and CDR2 is YFSETQ. The CDR3 runs to 13 residues.

This receptor was taken from a human donor with alopecia areata. The chain employs TRBV5-1 and TRBJ2-3; D call uncertain. The sequenced sample was CD8+ T cells sorted from blood, obtained at week 0. This CDR3 reads CASRMEPPDTQYF. In DNA form, the CDR3 reads TGCGCCAGCAGGATGGAGCCCCCAGATACGCAGTATTTT. Variable domain in full (rest from reference TRBV5-1 and TRBJ2-3): KAGVTQTPRYLIKTRGQQVTLSCSPISGHRSVSWYQQTPGQGLQFLFEYFSETQRNKGNFPGRFSGRQFSNSRSEMNVSTLELGDSALYLCASRMEPPDTQYFGPGTRLTVL.